Each of the 3 T cell receptor beta chains below was sequenced from the same sample in a study of regulatory T cells in long-lasting Graves disease. Construction of TCR beta libraries relied on iRepertoire HTBI primers and on Arm-PCR targeting CDR3 regions. Via MiXCR, TCRdb re-called the multiplex PCR reads, giving one row per CDR3 protein. The table has hundreds of thousands of distinct CDR3 sequences, approximately 15% seen once; the top ten hold roughly a tenth. The time point was: newly diagnosed GD, antithyroid drugs for less than 3 months. RNA extracted from PBMCs served as the sequencing template. These data also formed part of another study, on T cells in Graves' hyperthyroidism and ophthalmopathy.

The source material was peripheral blood mononuclear cells (PBMCs), sampled at new diagnosis, from a patient treated with antithyroid drugs. Receptor source: a man younger than 40 with Graves disease.

This clonotype was counted at least ten times. V and J are TRBV20-1 and TRBJ2-7, with D hard to call. This CDR3 has 13 residues. V lost 6 bases, J lost 5 bases, and 17 bases lay in between. Germline V lookup: CDR1 DFQATT, CDR2 SNEGSKA (reference sequence). Here the CDR3 reads CSAPAFPGDEQYF. The CDR3 region has the DNA TGCAGTGCCCCAGCCTTTCCGGGTGACGAGCAGTACTTC.

This clonotype was seen many times. This chain joins TRBV29-1 and TRBJ2-5; D may be TRBD1 (5 bases). The germline V gene encodes CDR1 SQVTM and CDR2 ANQGSEA. The CDR3 is made up of 11 amino acids. The ends were cut back, 4 bases at V and 5 bases at J, with 8 bases in the middle. In DNA form, the CDR3 reads TGCAGCGTTGGTTGGGGCGAGACCCAGTACTTC. Protein: CSVGWGETQYF.

The table lists this clonotype with many counts. The chain links TRBV6-1 to TRBJ1-1; D is unresolved. CDR1 and CDR2 (germline): MNHNS, SASEGT. CDR3 length: 14 amino acids. Trimming pared 4 bases from V and 5 bases from J, leaving 14 bases between. Written as DNA, the CDR3 is TGTGCCAGCAGTGCGGGAATTCGGCCGACTGAAGCTTTCTTT. This translates into CASSAGIRPTEAFF.